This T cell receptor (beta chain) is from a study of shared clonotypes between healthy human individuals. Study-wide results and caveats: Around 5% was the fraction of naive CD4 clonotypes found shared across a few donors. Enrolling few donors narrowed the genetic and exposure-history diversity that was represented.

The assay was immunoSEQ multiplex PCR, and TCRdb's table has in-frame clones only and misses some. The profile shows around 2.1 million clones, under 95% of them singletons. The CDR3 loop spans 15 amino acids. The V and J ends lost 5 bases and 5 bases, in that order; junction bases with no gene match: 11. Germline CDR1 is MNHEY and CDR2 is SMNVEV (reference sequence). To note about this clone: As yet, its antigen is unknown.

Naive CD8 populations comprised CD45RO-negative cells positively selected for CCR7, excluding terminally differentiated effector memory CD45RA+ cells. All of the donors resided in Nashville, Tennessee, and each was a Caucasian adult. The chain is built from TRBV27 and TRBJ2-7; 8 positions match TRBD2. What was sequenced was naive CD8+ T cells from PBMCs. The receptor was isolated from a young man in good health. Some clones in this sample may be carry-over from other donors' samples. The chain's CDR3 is CASSPLEAGADEQYF. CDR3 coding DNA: TGTGCCAGCAGTCCCCTTGAAGCGGGAGCTGACGAGCAGTACTTC.